This T cell receptor beta chain was identified in a study of tumor and adjacent non-tumor tissue in lung cancer. Study context: Each sample yielded roughly 4.2 million productive TCRbeta reads on average. The study's findings and limits: Tumor TCR diversity, when higher, was linked to shorter survival.

This sample's RNA came from whole unsorted tissue. The library came from three nested PCR rounds adapted from ARM-PCR protocols. TCRdb re-called the multiplex PCR reads with MiXCR, one entry per CDR3 protein. Among some 200,000 distinct CDR3 sequences, over 55% were seen once, and the ten largest hold roughly 24%. Remarks on this clonotype: Its target is unknown. At one boundary the junction diverges from the germline segment, which might be a read error.

The CDR3 is 14 amino acids. Sequenced: lung tumor tissue. The chain combines TRBV12-3 or TRBV12-4 with TRBJ2-3; the D gene is possibly TRBD1 (7 bases). The receptor's source is a man aged 55 to 70 with non-small cell lung cancer. The CDR3 region has the DNA TGCGCCAGCAGTACGACAGGGAGGATGGGTACGCAGTATTTT. Its protein is CASSTTGRMGTQYF.